The 5 T cell receptor beta chains presented below share a single source sample, sequenced in a study of blood T cell repertoires in COVID-19 (dated by TCRdb to 2018 to 2020). Library creation used the immunoSEQ multiplex PCR assay. TCRdb stores this immuneACCESS table with in-frame sequences only. Part of the clones is absent; in the studies checked, under half of the shortfall reflects unresolved V genes, and no reason is known for the rest. This sample gives some 700,000 clones in total; just under 90% of them show up just once. The ten largest clones add up to under 0.3% of the sample. The specimen was peripheral blood. The receptors were gathered from a woman younger than 30 with acute or convalescent COVID-19.

The chain recombines TRBV10-3 with TRBJ1-2, with 9 positions matching TRBD1. The CDR3 spans 16 residues. CDR1 and CDR2 from the germline V gene are ENHRY and SYGVKD. V was clipped by 6 bases and J by 0 bases; unmatched bases: 8. This CDR3 is CAISSRDRASNYGYTF. CDR3 DNA sequence: TGTGCCATCAGCTCCCGGGACAGGGCTTCTAACTATGGCTACACCTTC.

V is TRBV19 and J is TRBJ1-6; TRBD1 is a possible D gene (5 bases). Germline-derived CDR1 and CDR2 are LNHDA and SQIVND (reference sequence). Trimming stripped 5 bases from V and 0 bases from J, with 14 bases between. The CDR3 extends over 17 amino acids. CDR3 nucleotide sequence: TGTGCCAGTAGTGCCCAGGGCGTAAGCTCCTATAATTCACCCCTCCACTTT. This gives the protein CASSAQGVSSYNSPLHF.

The chain employs TRBV3-1 (or the pseudogene TRBV3-2) and TRBJ2-5, with D unclear. Trimming took off 4 bases at V and 4 bases at J, with 13 bases between the two ends. The CDR3 loop spans 14 amino acids. Germline CDR1 and CDR2: LGHDT and YNNKEL (reference sequence). The CDR3 is CASSRLSSRETQYF. CDR3 DNA sequence: TGTGCCAGCAGCCGACTTAGCTCCAGAGAGACCCAGTACTTC.

This chain connects TRBV5-8 to TRBJ2-5; the match to TRBD2 covers 13 bases. Germline loops: CDR1 SGHTS, CDR2 YDEGEE. V shed 3 bases and J 1 base; nucleotides not matched to a gene: 3. This CDR3 is built from 16 residues. The DNA of the CDR3 is TGTGCCAGCAGCTCCCGGACTAGCGGGGGCCAAGAGACCCAGTACTTC. Protein sequence: CASSSRTSGGQETQYF.

The V and J genes are TRBV15 and TRBJ1-1; 7 nucleotides match TRBD1. The germline V gene encodes CDR1 LNHNV and CDR2 YYDKDF (reference sequence). Trimming at V came to 3 bases and at J to 7 bases, leaving 5 bases not matched to a gene. This CDR3 has 13 residues. The CDR3 bases are TGTGCCACCAGCAGCCAACGGGACAGTGAAGCTTTCTTT. Protein sequence: CATSSQRDSEAFF.